This T cell receptor (beta chain) was observed in a study of blood T cell repertoires in COVID-19. Study in general: Nucleic acid was either cDNA or gDNA, and it came from T cells, B-cell-depleted T cells, or PBMCs.

The CDR3 is 13 amino acids. The germline CDR1 and CDR2 sequences are MNHEY and SVGAGI. With V trimmed by 7 bases and J by 8 bases, 7 bases remained unmatched. Data came from immunoSEQ multiplex PCR; TCRdb stores just in-frame clones and leaves some out. Among 70,000 to 95,000 clones, roughly nine tenths were seen once, and the ten largest hold roughly 2.5%. Followed over time, Seattle patients had been enrolled while infection was active. This clone is a singleton in its sample. This chain links TRBV6-5 with TRBJ1-4, with 7 bases fitting TRBD1. The receptor was isolated from a man in his fifties with COVID-19, enrolled during active disease. The sample taken for sequencing was peripheral blood. CDR3 amino acids: CASKLGQREKLFF. CDR3 nucleotides: TGTGCCAGCAAGTTGGGACAGCGCGAAAAACTGTTTTTT.